This record covers a single T cell receptor (beta chain). Germline loops: CDR1 PRHDT, CDR2 FYEKMQ (reference sequence). The CDR3 length is 15 residues. The V gene end was trimmed by 5 bases and the J gene end by 4 bases; junction bases not matched to a gene: 8. This sample was included in a study of follicular helper T cells after annual influenza vaccination. The time point is: 2014-2015 season, 7 days after vaccination. TCRdb keeps only in-frame clones here, not all; method: immunoSEQ multiplex PCR. The sample carries 15,000 or so clones, approximately 84% recorded once. The V and J genes are TRBV13 and TRBJ2-1; 7 positions agree with TRBD2. This receptor was obtained from an adult who received the influenza vaccine. The material sequenced was CXCR5+ CD38- circulating T follicular helper cells from blood, taken 7 days after influenza vaccination. Specified subset: circulating Tfh, non-naive CD4+CXCR5+PD-1+ (ICOS+CD38+ or ICOS-CD38-). The CDR3 protein is CASSTQRDPYNEQFF. DNA of the CDR3: TGTGCCAGCAGCACCCAGCGGGACCCGTACAATGAGCAGTTCTTC.